The source of this T cell receptor (beta chain) is a study of identical twins. One entry per CDR3 protein, called by TCRdb with MiXCR from the 5' RACE reads. The sample carries roughly 190,000 distinct CDR3 sequences, more than 15% recorded once. The CDR3 contains 16 residues. Trimming removed 4 bases at V and 5 bases at J, with 20 bases between. Looked up from germline, CDR1 is LGHDT and CDR2 is YNNKEL (reference sequence). The same data also went into a second study, on T cells expressing NK-cell markers.

The chain uses TRBV3-1 and TRBJ2-5; tentative D call: TRBD2 (5 bases). The sequence came from a woman between 18 and 29 years old in good health. The sample comprised CD8+ T cells sorted from blood. CDR3 region: CASSPSQRKGGETQYF. The CDR3 region has the DNA TGTGCCAGCAGCCCCTCCCAGAGGAAGGGCGGGGAGACCCAGTACTTC.